This is a list of T cell receptor beta chains from one sample in a study of blood T cell repertoires in COVID-19. Some clones are missing from TCRdb's copy, which holds only in-frame ones; the method was immunoSEQ multiplex PCR. The sample lists 130,000 or so clones, about 84% occurring once. The sample was peripheral blood. Receptors originate from a woman in her sixties or seventies with acute or convalescent COVID-19. Both conserved end residues are part of each CDR3. The D gene is left open where the match is weak. Only part of the rows carry a size: once, few, many, or a class if the clone is expanded.

TRBV24-1	TRBJ1-5	NA	NA	14	CATSGHDSNQPQHF	TGTGCCACCAGTGGGCACGATAGCAATCAGCCCCAGCATTTT
TRBV19	TRBJ1-1	NA	NA	14	CASSRLVGVTEAFF	TGTGCCAGTTCTCGCCTGGTCGGGGTTACTGAAGCTTTCTTT
TRBV2	TRBJ1-1	NA	few	15	CASRLQSTANTEAFF	TGTGCCAGCAGACTTCAAAGCACAGCGAACACTGAAGCTTTCTTT
TRBV7-6	TRBJ2-2	NA	few	15	CASSLGPSSAGELFF	TGTGCCAGCAGCTTAGGGCCTTCTTCCGCCGGGGAGCTGTTTTTT
TRBV30	TRBJ1-1	NA	few	13	CAWRDSWNTEAFF	TGTGCCTGGAGGGACAGCTGGAACACTGAAGCTTTCTTT
TRBV28	TRBJ2-5	NA	once	16	CASSSSTRGFQETQYF	TGTGCCAGCAGTTCCTCGACTAGGGGCTTCCAAGAGACCCAGTACTTC
TRBV27	TRBJ1-1	NA	once	16	CASSSPTRGGNTEAFF	TGTGCCAGCAGTTCCCCAACTCGGGGGGGGAACACTGAAGCTTTCTTT
TRBV19	TRBJ2-2	NA	NA	12	CASNDRTGELFF	TGTGCCAGCAACGACAGGACCGGGGAGCTGTTTTTT
TRBV2	TRBJ1-6	NA	few	18	CASSEIQGGTKANSPLHF	TGTGCCAGCAGTGAAATTCAGGGAGGGACCAAAGCGAATTCACCCCTCCACTTT
TRBV11-2	TRBJ2-6	NA	NA	14	CAGSVQTGANVLTF	TGTGCCGGCAGCGTGCAGACGGGTGCCAACGTCCTGACTTTC
TRBV2	TRBJ2-5	NA	once	13	CASRRGYQETQYF	TGTGCCAGCAGAAGGGGGTACCAAGAGACCCAGTACTTC
TRBV30	TRBJ1-1	NA	NA	11	CAWSGTFEAFF	TGTGCCTGGAGCGGGACATTCGAAGCTTTCTTT
TRBV27	TRBJ2-7	NA	once	12	CATRTVSYEQYF	TGTGCCACTCGGACAGTTTCCTACGAGCAGTACTTC
TRBV9	TRBJ2-5	NA	NA	14	CASSVAGMSETQYF	TGTGCCAGCAGCGTAGCAGGGATGTCGGAGACCCAGTACTTC
TRBV6-5	TRBJ1-5	NA	NA	13	CASSASDVQPQHF	TGTGCCAGCAGCGCAAGCGATGTGCAGCCCCAGCATTTT
TRBV30	TRBJ1-3	TRBD1	NA	15	CAWGTGGFSGNTIYF	TGTGCCTGGGGGACAGGAGGGTTCTCTGGAAACACCATATATTTT
TRBV2	TRBJ2-4	NA	NA	14	CASSAEVAKNIQYF	TGTGCCAGCAGTGCGGAGGTAGCCAAAAACATTCAGTACTTC
TRBV1	TRBJ1-6	NA	NA	16	CTSSLGRSSYNSPLHF	TGCACCAGCAGCCTCGGGAGGAGCTCCTATAATTCACCCCTCCACTTT
TRBV11-2	TRBJ1-1	NA	NA	15	CASSLTSTGNTEAFF	TGTGCCAGCAGCTTGACCTCGACAGGGAACACTGAAGCTTTCTTT
TRBV14	TRBJ2-3	TRBD2	NA	14	CASSQVGGTDTQYF	TGTGCCAGCAGCCAGGTCGGGGGGACAGATACGCAGTATTTT
TRBV14	TRBJ2-5	NA	NA	13	CASSRWAQETQYF	TGTGCCAGCAGCCGCTGGGCCCAAGAGACCCAGTACTTC
TRBV5-1	TRBJ2-2	NA	NA	14	CASSLAGAAGELFF	TGCGCCAGCAGCTTGGCAGGGGCTGCCGGGGAGCTGTTTTTT
TRBV29-1	TRBJ2-3	NA	NA	11	CSVYRADTQYF	TGCAGCGTTTACAGGGCAGATACGCAGTATTTT
TRBV3-1/TRBV3-2	TRBJ2-5	TRBD2	NA	15	CASSFSGGARETQYF	TGTGCCAGCAGTTTCAGCGGGGGGGCCCGCGAGACCCAGTACTTC
TRBV2	TRBJ2-4	NA	NA	16	CASSEGGGTEKNIQYF	TGTGCCAGCAGTGAAGGAGGAGGGACTGAGAAAAACATTCAGTACTTC
TRBV5-1	TRBJ1-1	NA	few	13	CASSQTADTEAFF	TGCGCCAGCAGCCAAACTGCGGACACTGAAGCTTTCTTT
TRBV30	TRBJ1-6	NA	NA	14	CAWSVDSYNSPLHF	TGTGCCTGGAGTGTGGACAGCTATAATTCACCCCTCCACTTT
TRBV10-1	TRBJ2-2	TRBD1	few	15	CASRPGTGPSGELFF	TGCGCCAGCAGGCCCGGGACAGGGCCTTCCGGGGAGCTGTTTTTT
TRBV18	TRBJ1-4	TRBD1	NA	14	CASSPSGQEEKLFF	TGTGCCAGCTCACCAAGCGGACAGGAGGAAAAACTGTTTTTT
TRBV7-3	TRBJ2-1	NA	once	16	CASSPQGSSSYNEQFF	TGTGCCAGCAGTCCTCAGGGGTCAAGCTCCTACAATGAGCAGTTCTTC
TRBV10-3	TRBJ1-1	NA	NA	14	CAIAPQLMNTEAFF	TGTGCCATCGCACCACAGCTCATGAACACTGAAGCTTTCTTT
TRBV5-1	TRBJ1-3	TRBD1	NA	14	CASSKQGSGNTIYF	TGCGCCAGCAGCAAACAGGGGTCCGGAAACACCATATATTTT
TRBV2	TRBJ2-3	TRBD2	NA	13	CASSFQLAGGGYF	TGTGCCAGCAGTTTCCAACTAGCGGGGGGAGGGTATTTT
TRBV3-1/TRBV3-2	TRBJ2-1	NA	NA	11	CASRGAAEQFF	TGTGCCAGCAGGGGGGCCGCTGAGCAGTTCTTC
TRBV24-1	TRBJ1-2	TRBD1	NA	18	CATSAPSGQGGTYYGYTF	TGTGCCACCAGTGCCCCCTCTGGTCAGGGGGGAACCTACTATGGCTACACCTTC
TRBV13	TRBJ2-2	TRBD2	once	15	CASSPSGGHTGELFF	TGTGCCAGCAGCCCAAGCGGGGGGCATACCGGGGAGCTGTTTTTT
TRBV9	TRBJ1-1	NA	NA	13	CASSRVMNTEAFF	TGTGCCAGCAGCCGGGTCATGAACACTGAAGCTTTCTTT
TRBV28	TRBJ1-5	NA	NA	11	CASSTSRAQHF	TGTGCCAGCAGCACCAGCAGGGCCCAGCATTTT
TRBV9	TRBJ2-4	TRBD2	NA	16	CASSATLAGGKNIQYF	TGTGCCAGCAGCGCTACACTAGCGGGGGGAAAAAACATTCAGTACTTC
TRBV18	TRBJ2-2	NA	NA	16	CASSPTLAGNTGELFF	TGTGCCAGCTCACCAACGCTAGCTGGGAACACCGGGGAGCTGTTTTTT